Listed below are T cell receptor beta chains from one sample, sequenced in a study of STAT5B mutations in CD4+ large granular lymphocyte leukemia. This table comes from immunoSEQ multiplex PCR, and its TCRdb copy is limited to in-frame clones, with some not included. The sample yields 7,000 to 9,500 clones, 89% seen once. The source material was PBMCs. These receptors were obtained from a woman between 70 and 85 years old with CD4+ T-cell large granular lymphocyte leukemia. Both conserved end residues are trimmed from each CDR3.

v_gene | CDR3aa
TRBV18 | ASSREIYEQY
TRBV19 | ASKIKGTGELF
TRBV19 | ASSIGWGLAGGDTQY
TRBV4-3 | ASSQERKSSAKNIQY
TRBV5-1 | ASSSGTANTEAF
TRBV11-3 | ASSLGRGVADTQY
TRBV27 | ASSLKLQGATYNEQF
TRBV27 | ATTQTSGNTGELF
TRBV28 | ASTRGVRSGNTIY
TRBV19 | ASSTGYWAGTDTQY
TRBV2 | ASSKGLLGSAEQF
TRBV5-4 | ASSGTGARTEAF
TRBV5-1 | ASSLDGYTEAF
TRBV9 | ASSPDGTSDIQY
TRBV5-1 | ASSGGQITDTQY
TRBV7-6 | ASSKSPGGLLNRPNTGELF
TRBV7-2 | ASSLVRTTPGELF
TRBV28 | ASTGLAGPPNAFSSYNEQF